The 13 T cell receptor beta chains below were found in one sample sequenced in a study of T-cell memory formation after mild COVID-19. MiXCR, run by TCRdb on the 5' RACE reads, gives a single entry per CDR3 protein. The repertoire holds hundreds of thousands of distinct CDR3 sequences, with 15% to 20% as singletons. What was sequenced was PBMCs or a T cell subset sorted from them (not recorded which). These receptors were obtained from a man aged 18 to 35 who had mild COVID-19 (a few samples of this study predate the infection). Cell type and time point are not known.

The rearrangement joins TRBV27 to TRBJ1-2, with TRBD1 matching 11 bases. CDR1 and CDR2 from the germline V gene are MNHEY and SMNVEV (reference sequence). V shed 3 bases and J 8 bases; nucleotides not matched to a gene: 8. The CDR3 is 15 amino acids. The DNA of the CDR3 is TGTGCCAGCAGTTTGAAGGGACAGGGGGTCCGGGGCTACACCTTC. Protein: CASSLKGQGVRGYTF.

This clonotype was recorded a few times. This chain uses TRBV7-8 with TRBJ2-4; unclear D gene. V was shortened by 3 bases and J by 0 bases, with 3 bases between the two germline ends. The CDR3 extends over 13 amino acids. CDR1 is SGHVS and CDR2 is FQNEAQ in the germline V gene. For the CDR3, the DNA is TGTGCCAGCAGCTTGGGAGCCAAAAACATTCAGTACTTC. It specifies CASSLGAKNIQYF.

V gene TRBV11-2 combines with J gene TRBJ1-1, with 7 bases identical to TRBD1. Trimming cost V 4 bases and J 3 bases; bases outside gene matches: 5. This CDR3 contains 14 residues. Germline loops: CDR1 SGHAT, CDR2 FQNNGV. CDR3 coding DNA: TGTGCCAGCAGCTCGTCCAGGGGGGACACTGAAGCTTTCTTT. The encoded protein is CASSSSRGDTEAFF.

This clonotype was observed a handful of times. V gene TRBV3-1 combines with J gene TRBJ2-7; D is perhaps TRBD2 (7 bases). V was cut by 4 bases and J by 2 bases, with 24 bases left in between. The germline CDR1 and CDR2 sequences are LGHDT and YNNKEL (reference sequence). This CDR3 contains 18 residues. As DNA, the CDR3 is TGTGCCAGCAGCCGGATCGGCGAATCTTGGGGGGGCACCTACGAGCAGTACTTC. The encoded protein is CASSRIGESWGGTYEQYF.

The chain employs TRBV4-3 and TRBJ2-7; 9 nucleotides agree with TRBD1. CDR3 length equals 15 residues. Germline V gives CDR1 LGHNA, CDR2 YSLEER. V shed 1 base, J shed 2 bases, and the junction held 3 bases outside the gene matches. CDR3 sequence (DNA): TGCGCCAGCAGCCAAGGGACAGGGGTTCCCTACGAGCAGTACTTC. Its translation is CASSQGTGVPYEQYF.

The sample holds a few counts of this clonotype. This chain joins TRBV7-8 and TRBJ2-7, with 8 nucleotides matching TRBD1. The J segment lost 5 bases and the V segment lost 5 bases, leaving 8 bases of the junction unmatched. CDR1 SGHVS and CDR2 FQNEAQ come from the germline V gene. CDR3 size: 14 residues. CDR3 DNA: TGTGCCAGCAGCGCAGACAGGGGAAGAGACGAGCAGTACGTC. Protein: CASSADRGRDEQYV.

This clonotype was observed a handful of times. This chain connects TRBV5-1 to TRBJ2-5; no reliable D call. Germline-derived CDR1 and CDR2 are SGHRS and YFSETQ. The length of the CDR3 is 15 residues. V shed 0 bases and J shed 2 bases, with 11 bases lying between them. The CDR3 here is CASSLEPSGQETQYF. The CDR3 DNA is TGCGCCAGCAGCTTGGAACCTTCCGGGCAAGAGACCCAGTACTTC.

This clonotype has more than one count but fewer than ten. The rearrangement joins TRBV12-3 or TRBV12-4 to TRBJ2-5, with D perhaps TRBD1 (6 bases). The germline V and J ends were trimmed by 4 bases and 1 base, with 10 bases remaining between them. The CDR3 spans 14 residues. The CDR3 sequence is CASSYPGVQETQYF. DNA of the CDR3: TGTGCCAGCAGTTACCCAGGGGTCCAAGAGACCCAGTACTTC.

This clonotype has ten or more counts. The chain couples TRBV20-1 to TRBJ2-2; D remains unclear. The ends were cut back, 6 bases at V and 1 base at J, with 9 bases in the middle. Germline-derived CDR1 and CDR2 are DFQATT and SNEGSKA (reference sequence). CDR3 size: 13 residues. The CDR3 DNA reads as TGCAGTGCGACTGGGGAGAACACCGGGGAGCTGTTTTTT. It translates to CSATGENTGELFF.

V gene TRBV9 combines with J gene TRBJ1-2, with TRBD1 as a possible D gene (5 bases). CDR3 length equals 15 residues. Trimming left V 0 bases short and J 2 bases short, with 11 bases between. Germline CDR1 SGDLS, CDR2 YYNGEE. DNA for the CDR3: TGTGCCAGCAGCGTAGAGGGGTCCTCCAACTATGGCTACACCTTC. It translates to CASSVEGSSNYGYTF.

The gene calls are TRBV4-3 and TRBJ1-5; D gene uncertain. The CDR3 has 16 amino acids. Germline lookup yields CDR1 LGHNA and CDR2 YSLEER. Trimming removed 4 bases from V and 0 bases from J, with 13 bases in between. The CDR3 DNA reads as TGCGCCAGCAGCCCCTCGACCGAGAATAGCAATCAGCCCCAGCATTTT. Its translation is CASSPSTENSNQPQHF.

This chain links TRBV6-2 or TRBV6-3 with TRBJ2-1; 7 nucleotides agree with TRBD1. Germline trimming cut 8 bases from V and 0 bases from J; bases unmatched to any gene: 4. CDR3 length equals 14 residues. CDR1 and CDR2 (germline): MNHEY, SVGEGT. The CDR3 DNA follows: TGTGCCAGCCAGGGGGACAGCTCCTACAATGAGCAGTTCTTC. Residues: CASQGDSSYNEQFF.

This clonotype has just a few counts. This chain joins TRBV5-1 and TRBJ1-1; no clear D. This CDR3 spans 14 amino acids. The V gene lost 0 bases and the J gene lost 4 bases, with 10 bases spanning the gap. From germline, CDR1 is SGHRS and CDR2 YFSETQ. The CDR3 nucleotides are TGCGCCAGCAGCTTGGGGACCGGCGGCACTGAAGCTTTCTTT. Amino acids: CASSLGTGGTEAFF.